The 23 T cell receptor beta chains reported below all come from one sample, sequenced in a study of cytomegalovirus exposure and HLA in healthy donors. Primers for the PCR totalled 60 Vbeta and 13 Jbeta. Clones were sequenced by immunoSEQ multiplex PCR, and TCRdb holds only the in-frame ones, with some missing. Seen here are around 200,000 clones, around three quarters observed once, and the top ten hold roughly 1.9%. Sample: PBMCs. The receptor source for this set is a woman in her 30s in good health and CMV-seropositive.

The rearrangement uses TRBV19 and TRBJ1-5; TRBD1 aligns across 7 bases. V was clipped by 7 bases and J by 5 bases; unmatched bases: 11. Germline V lookup: CDR1 LNHDA, CDR2 SQIVND (reference sequence). This CDR3 is built from 15 residues. DNA of the CDR3: TGTGCCAGTACCACCCTGACAGGGTATGATCAGCCCCAGCATTTT. Translated: CASTTLTGYDQPQHF. Full variable domain (missing parts from reference TRBV19 and TRBJ1-5): DGGITQSPKYLFRKEGQNVTLSCEQNLNHDAMYWYRQDPGQGLRLIYYSQIVNDFQKGDIAEGYSVSREKKESFPLTVTSAQKNPTAFYLCASTTLTGYDQPQHFGDGTRLSIL.

CDR3: CASSLSKTGGKHF. The CDR3 bases are TGTGCCAGCAGTTTATCAAAGACCGGGGGAAAGCATTTT. The gene calls are TRBV27 and TRBJ1-5, with a weak D call TRBD1 (5 bases). CDR1 and CDR2 (germline): MNHEY, SMNVEV (reference sequence). This CDR3 is 13 amino acids long. The V end lost 0 bases, the J end lost 14 bases, and 14 bases lay between the germline ends.

The chain joins TRBV7-2 to TRBJ2-5; D is perhaps TRBD1 (6 bases). The J call is uncertain, as TRBJ2-7 better fits the DNA end. The CDR3 is 14 residues long. Germline V CDR1 and CDR2: SGHTA, FQGNSA. CDR3 in amino acids: CASSFTGSRHEQYF. The CDR3 DNA reads TGTGCCAGCAGCTTTACAGGGTCACGCCACGAGCAGTACTTC.

The chain carries TRBV11-3 and TRBJ2-5; 14 positions agree with TRBD2. V shed 6 bases and J 5 bases; nucleotides not matched to a gene: 5. CDR3 length: 15 amino acids. Per the germline V gene, CDR1 is SGHNT and CDR2 is YENEEA. The CDR3, as DNA: TGTGCCAGCAGTCGGACTAGCGGGGGGTTGGAGACCCAGTACTTC. Its protein is CASSRTSGGLETQYF.

The gene calls are TRBV30 and TRBJ2-2; 8 nucleotides line up with TRBD2. CDR3 length equals 13 residues. The germline V gene has CDR1 GTSNPN and CDR2 SVGIG (reference sequence). V shed 4 bases and J 6 bases; nucleotides not matched to a gene: 4. The CDR3 here is CAWTTGRAGELFF. The CDR3 DNA sequence: TGTGCCTGGACTACCGGGAGGGCCGGGGAGCTGTTTTTT.

CDR3 amino acids: CASSLPGSALNTGELFF. The CDR3 coding sequence is TGTGCCAGCAGCTTACCCGGGTCCGCGCTGAACACCGGGGAGCTGTTTTTT. The rearrangement uses TRBV5-6 and TRBJ2-2; D gene ambiguous. Germline V gene lookup returns CDR1 SGHDT and CDR2 YYEEEE. With 2 bases removed from V and 1 base from J, the gap between germline ends came to 15 bases. This CDR3 contains 17 residues. Complete variable domain (other parts from reference TRBV5-6 and TRBJ2-2): DAGVTQSPTHLIKTRGQQVTLRCSPKSGHDTVSWYQQALGQGPQFIFQYYEEEERQRGNFPDRFSGHQFPNYSSELNVNALLLGDSALYLCASSLPGSALNTGELFFGEGSRLTVL.

The rearrangement links TRBV5-1 to TRBJ2-3, with 8 positions matching TRBD2. CDR3 size: 14 residues. V shed 1 base, J shed 5 bases, and the junction held 3 bases outside the gene matches. Looked up from germline, CDR1 is SGHRS and CDR2 is YFSETQ. The CDR3 reads CASSLRGGKDTQYF. The DNA for the CDR3 is TGCGCCAGCAGCTTGCGGGGGGGCAAAGATACGCAGTATTTT.

This chain connects TRBV30 to TRBJ1-5; the match to TRBD1 covers 7 bases. This CDR3 is 16 amino acids long. Germline lookup yields CDR1 GTSNPN and CDR2 SVGIG (reference sequence). V was clipped by 1 base and J by 4 bases; unmatched bases: 10. The CDR3 here is CAWSEYRQGGNQPQHF. The DNA of the CDR3 is TGTGCCTGGAGTGAATATCGACAGGGCGGTAATCAGCCCCAGCATTTT.

This clone was observed a handful of times. The CDR3 protein is CSVGDRRTLAFF. The CDR3 DNA sequence: TGCAGCGTTGGGGACAGGCGGACCTTAGCTTTCTTT. The V call is TRBV29-1, the J call TRBJ1-1, with 8 bases fitting TRBD1. The CDR3 is 12 residues long. CDR1 is SQVTM and CDR2 is ANQGSEA in the germline V gene. J lost 10 bases, V lost 4 bases, and 8 bases had no gene match.

This clone was counted a few times. V is TRBV19 and J is TRBJ1-6, with D perhaps matching TRBD1 (6 bases). Trimming removed 10 bases from V and 5 bases from J, with 12 bases in between. The CDR3 length is 13 residues. Per germline, CDR1 LNHDA and CDR2 SQIVND (reference sequence). CDR3 region: CATRQVDNSPLHF. CDR3 bases: TGTGCCACCAGACAGGTCGATAATTCACCCCTCCACTTT. Combining the CDR3 with reference TRBV19 and TRBJ1-6 gives the whole variable domain DGGITQSPKYLFRKEGQNVTLSCEQNLNHDAMYWYRQDPGQGLRLIYYSQIVNDFQKGDIAEGYSVSREKKESFPLTVTSAQKNPTAFYLCATRQVDNSPLHFGNGTRLTVT.

This chain connects TRBV5-4 to TRBJ2-3, with D unclear. The germline V gene has CDR1 SGHNT and CDR2 YYREEE (reference sequence). This CDR3 region has 14 residues. Trimming cost V 4 bases and J 0 bases, with 9 bases left between them. CDR3 nucleotide sequence: TGTGCCAGCAGCAGCACTTCTAGCACAGATACGCAGTATTTT. Its translation: CASSSTSSTDTQYF.

This sequence joins TRBV5-6 and TRBJ2-7; 10 bases line up with TRBD1. The CDR3 contains 14 residues. Germline-derived CDR1 and CDR2 are SGHDT and YYEEEE. V trimming: 0 bases; J trimming: 6 bases; junction bases outside the gene matches: 3. The CDR3 DNA is TGTGCCAGCAGCTTGGGGACAGGGGGGCTCGAGCAGTACTTC. Translated: CASSLGTGGLEQYF.

This clone was found many times. J is TRBJ2-2 and V is TRBV4-3; 8 nucleotides match TRBD2. CDR3 length: 16 amino acids. The V and J ends lost 0 bases and 6 bases, in that order; junction bases with no gene match: 6. Germline lookup yields CDR1 LGHNA and CDR2 YSLEER. The CDR3 protein is CASSQDLGGEAGELFF. DNA for the CDR3: TGCGCCAGCAGCCAAGATCTCGGGGGGGAGGCCGGGGAGCTGTTTTTT.

The genes are TRBV5-1 and TRBJ1-2; D unclear. CDR1 and CDR2 from the germline V gene are SGHRS and YFSETQ. The CDR3 sequence is 14 residues long. V was shortened by 0 bases and J by 6 bases, with 12 bases between the two germline ends. DNA of the CDR3: TGCGCCAGCAGCTTGGCCGGGAGGGAGAATGGCTACACCTTC. Its translation is CASSLAGRENGYTF.

V is TRBV28 and J is TRBJ1-1; tentative D call: TRBD1 (5 bases). In germline, CDR1 is MDHEN, CDR2 SYDVKM. This CDR3 contains 13 residues. The V end lost 8 bases, the J end lost 0 bases, and 10 bases lay between the germline ends. The CDR3 reads CASQTDMNTEAFF. The CDR3 DNA sequence: TGTGCCAGCCAGACAGATATGAACACTGAAGCTTTCTTT.

The rearrangement joins TRBV5-4 to TRBJ2-1; D possibly corresponds to TRBD1 (6 bases). CDR1 and CDR2 (germline): SGHNT, YYREEE (reference sequence). The CDR3 loop spans 15 amino acids. V shed 0 bases and J shed 2 bases, with 9 bases lying between them. The CDR3 spells CASSLEQGTYNEQFF. The CDR3 region has the DNA TGTGCCAGCAGCTTGGAACAGGGAACCTACAATGAGCAGTTCTTC. The complete variable domain, with remaining parts taken from reference TRBV5-4 and TRBJ2-1, reads ETGVTQSPTHLIKTRGQQVTLRCSSQSGHNTVSWYQQALGQGPQFIFQYYREEENGRGNFPPRFSGLQFPNYSSELNVNALELDDSALYLCASSLEQGTYNEQFFGPGTRLTVL.

This clone was seen only once. V usage is TRBV28 and J usage is TRBJ1-2; 9 positions match TRBD1. Germline trimming cut 6 bases from V and 8 bases from J; bases unmatched to any gene: 7. Germline V lookup: CDR1 MDHEN, CDR2 SYDVKM. The CDR3 contains 13 residues. The CDR3 here is CASRLPGQGGYTF. Here the CDR3 DNA reads TGTGCCAGCAGGCTCCCGGGACAGGGAGGCTACACCTTC.

The chain joins TRBV5-1 to TRBJ2-7; D is unresolved. V was shortened by 1 base and J by 2 bases, with 13 bases between the two germline ends. This CDR3 has 15 residues. Germline assignment: CDR1 SGHRS and CDR2 YFSETQ. The CDR3 reads CASSLSATTTYEQYF. Here the CDR3 DNA reads TGCGCCAGCAGCTTGAGTGCTACTACAACCTACGAGCAGTACTTC. The variable domain in full, with the rest retrieved from reference TRBV5-1 and TRBJ2-7, is KAGVTQTPRYLIKTRGQQVTLSCSPISGHRSVSWYQQTPGQGLQFLFEYFSETQRNKGNFPGRFSGRQFSNSRSEMNVSTLELGDSALYLCASSLSATTTYEQYFGPGTRLTVT.

This chain uses TRBV9 with TRBJ2-1, with 8 bases matching TRBD2. The CDR3 has 17 residues. The junction had 12 bases not matched to a gene; V was cut back by 4 bases and J by 3 bases. In germline, CDR1 is SGDLS, CDR2 YYNGEE. The CDR3 nucleotides read TGTGCCAGCAGCCCCCCTCTATTAGCGGGGATCTACAATGAGCAGTTCTTC. The encoded protein is CASSPPLLAGIYNEQFF.

The chain recombines TRBV5-1 with TRBJ1-1; TRBD1 matches at 8 bases. CDR3 length: 14 amino acids. Looked up from germline, CDR1 is SGHRS and CDR2 is YFSETQ. Germline trimming cut 4 bases from V and 0 bases from J; bases unmatched to any gene: 2. CDR3 bases: TGCGCCAGCAGCCCAGGGGGCCTGAACACTGAAGCTTTCTTT. Encoded protein: CASSPGGLNTEAFF.

This sequence joins TRBV20-1 and TRBJ2-5; a weak D match, TRBD2 (6 bases). Germline V gene data show CDR1 as DFQATT and CDR2 as SNEGSKA (reference sequence). CDR3 length: 11 residues. The CDR3 DNA reads TGCACCGGGCGGGGCCAAGAGACCCAGTACTTC. It codes for CTGRGQETQYF.

This clone was seen only a few times. The rearrangement uses TRBV30 and TRBJ2-3; 12 bases match TRBD2. The germline gives CDR1 GTSNPN, CDR2 SVGIG (reference sequence). The junction had 9 bases not matched to a gene; V was cut back by 7 bases and J by 4 bases. This CDR3 is built from 15 residues. CDR3 loop: CASKGWTSGADTQYF. The CDR3 DNA sequence: TGTGCCTCCAAGGGGTGGACTAGCGGGGCAGATACGCAGTATTTT.

This clone was detected only a few times. The chain recombines TRBV28 with TRBJ2-5; TRBD1 might be the D (6 bases). The DNA end lines up better with TRBJ2-7; the J call may be wrong. The CDR3 runs to 15 residues. Germline CDR1 and CDR2: MDHEN and SYDVKM. The CDR3 reads CASSLVGTQGYEQYF. The CDR3 nucleotides read TGTGCCAGCAGTTTAGTCGGGACACAAGGCTACGAGCAGTACTTC.